This TCR beta chain originates from a study of T-cell memory formation after mild COVID-19. Looking at the study overall: TCR clustering was largely donor specific.

For this clonotype: Antigen unknown.

Broader study findings: Contracting CD4+ clones lay largely in CM and EM, with CD8+ ones residing in EMRA. SARS-CoV-2 specificity of second-wave clones peaking day 37 was unconfirmed. Day 15 to 85 contracting clones showed balanced CD4/CD8; later expanders leaned CD4+.

The J segment lost 2 bases and the V segment lost 4 bases, leaving 4 bases of the junction unmatched. Per the germline V gene, CDR1 is MNHEY and CDR2 is SVGAGI. The length of the CDR3 is 15 residues. TCRdb re-analysed the 5' RACE reads in MiXCR, keeping a single row per CDR3 protein. The repertoire holds 350,000 to 400,000 distinct CDR3 sequences, with 14% as singletons. The sequence was obtained from a man aged 18-30 years who had mild COVID-19 (a few samples of this study predate the infection). Cell type and time point are not known. The rearrangement joins TRBV6-5 to TRBJ2-3, with 9 bases that match TRBD2. Sequencing was performed on PBMCs or a T cell subset sorted from them (not recorded which). Written as DNA, the CDR3 is TGTGCCAGCAGTTTAGCGGGGGACCCCACAGATACGCAGTATTTT. It translates to CASSLAGDPTDTQYF.